The clone carrying this T cell receptor (beta chain) has ten or more counts. This record belongs to a study of identical twins. The CDR3 has 15 residues. The V and J ends lost 0 bases and 4 bases respectively, with 10 bases between them. Germline V CDR1 and CDR2: LGHNA, YNFKEQ. One entry per CDR3 protein results from TCRdb running MiXCR on the 5' RACE reads. Of 200,000 to 250,000 distinct CDR3 sequences in the sample, about 7.3% were seen once. This sample was also put to use in a study of yellow fever vaccine responses in identical twins.

This chain links TRBV4-2 with TRBJ1-3, with a tentative D call TRBD1 (5 bases). The sequencing input was memory (CD45RO+) T cells sorted from blood. This TCR was recovered from a woman between 18 and 29 years old in good health. CDR3 sequence reads: CASSQDRRGGNTIYF. CDR3 DNA: TGTGCCAGCAGCCAAGACAGGCGGGGCGGAAACACCATATATTTT.